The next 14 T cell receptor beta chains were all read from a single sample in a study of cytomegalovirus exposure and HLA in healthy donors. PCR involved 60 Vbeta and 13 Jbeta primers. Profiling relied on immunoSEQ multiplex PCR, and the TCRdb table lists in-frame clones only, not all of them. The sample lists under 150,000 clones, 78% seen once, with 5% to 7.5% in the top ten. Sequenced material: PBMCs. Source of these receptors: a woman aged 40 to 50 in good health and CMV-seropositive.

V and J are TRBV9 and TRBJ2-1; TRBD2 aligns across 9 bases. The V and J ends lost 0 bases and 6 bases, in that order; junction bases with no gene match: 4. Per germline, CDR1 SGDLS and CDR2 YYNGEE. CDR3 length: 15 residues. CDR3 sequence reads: CASSVVSGGSNEQFF. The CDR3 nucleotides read TGTGCCAGCAGCGTAGTGAGCGGGGGGTCCAATGAGCAGTTCTTC.

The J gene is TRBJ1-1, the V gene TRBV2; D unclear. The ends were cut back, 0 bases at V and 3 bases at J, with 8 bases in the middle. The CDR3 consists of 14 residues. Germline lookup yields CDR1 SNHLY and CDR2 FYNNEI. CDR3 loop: CASSEARPDTEAFF. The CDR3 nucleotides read TGTGCCAGCAGTGAAGCGCGGCCAGACACTGAAGCTTTCTTT.

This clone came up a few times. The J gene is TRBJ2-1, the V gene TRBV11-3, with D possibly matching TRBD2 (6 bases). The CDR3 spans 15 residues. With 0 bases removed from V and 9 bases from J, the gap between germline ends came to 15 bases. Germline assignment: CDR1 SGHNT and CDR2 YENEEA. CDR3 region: CASSLDPDPEGEQFF. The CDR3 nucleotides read TGTGCCAGCAGCTTAGATCCGGACCCGGAGGGTGAGCAGTTCTTC.

CDR3 in amino acids: CASSRSGRAAYEQYF. The CDR3 DNA reads as TGTGCCAGCAGCCGAAGCGGGAGGGCCGCCTACGAGCAGTACTTC. The chain recombines TRBV11-2 with TRBJ2-7, with TRBD2 identical over 10 bases. The CDR3 has 15 residues. Germline CDR1 and CDR2: SGHAT and FQNNGV. The J segment lost 2 bases and the V segment lost 5 bases, leaving 6 bases of the junction unmatched.

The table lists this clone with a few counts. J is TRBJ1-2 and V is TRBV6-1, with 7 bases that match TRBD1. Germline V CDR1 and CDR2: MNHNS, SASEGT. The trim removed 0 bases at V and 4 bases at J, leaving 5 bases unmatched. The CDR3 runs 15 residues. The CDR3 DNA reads TGTGCCAGCAGTGAAGCCCATACAGGGGCCTATGGCTACACCTTC. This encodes CASSEAHTGAYGYTF.

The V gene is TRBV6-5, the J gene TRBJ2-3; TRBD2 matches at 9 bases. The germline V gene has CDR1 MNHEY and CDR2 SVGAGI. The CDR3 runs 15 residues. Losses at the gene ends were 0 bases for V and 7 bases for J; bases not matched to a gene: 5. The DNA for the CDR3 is TGTGCCAGCAGTTACTCGCGGGAGGGCCCATATACGCAGTATTTT. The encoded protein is CASSYSREGPYTQYF.

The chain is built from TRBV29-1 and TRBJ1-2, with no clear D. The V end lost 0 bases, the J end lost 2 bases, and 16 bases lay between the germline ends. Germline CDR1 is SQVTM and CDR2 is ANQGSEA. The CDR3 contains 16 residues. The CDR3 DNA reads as TGCAGCGTTGAAGATCGGGGTGGAGGGCCAAACTATGGCTACACCTTC. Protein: CSVEDRGGGPNYGYTF.

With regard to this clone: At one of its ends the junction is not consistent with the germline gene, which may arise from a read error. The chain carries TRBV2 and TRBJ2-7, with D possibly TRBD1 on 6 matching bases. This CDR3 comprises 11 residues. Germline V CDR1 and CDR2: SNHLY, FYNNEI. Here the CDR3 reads CASSEGQSPYF. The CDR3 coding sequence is TGTGCCAGCAGCGAAGGACAGTCCCCGTACTTC.

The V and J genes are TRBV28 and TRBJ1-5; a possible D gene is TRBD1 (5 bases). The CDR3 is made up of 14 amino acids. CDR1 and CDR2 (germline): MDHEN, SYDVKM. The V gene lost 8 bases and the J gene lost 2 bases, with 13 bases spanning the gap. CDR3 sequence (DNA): TGTGCCAGCGTACGGGGGTCTGGCAATCAGCCCCAGCATTTT. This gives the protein CASVRGSGNQPQHF.

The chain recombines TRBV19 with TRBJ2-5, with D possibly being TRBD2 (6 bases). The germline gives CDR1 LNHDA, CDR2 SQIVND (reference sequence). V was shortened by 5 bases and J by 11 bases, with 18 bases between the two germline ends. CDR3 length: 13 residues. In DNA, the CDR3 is TGTGCCAGTAGTCCGGGACTCCAGGTAGAGCAGTACTTC. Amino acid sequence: CASSPGLQVEQYF.

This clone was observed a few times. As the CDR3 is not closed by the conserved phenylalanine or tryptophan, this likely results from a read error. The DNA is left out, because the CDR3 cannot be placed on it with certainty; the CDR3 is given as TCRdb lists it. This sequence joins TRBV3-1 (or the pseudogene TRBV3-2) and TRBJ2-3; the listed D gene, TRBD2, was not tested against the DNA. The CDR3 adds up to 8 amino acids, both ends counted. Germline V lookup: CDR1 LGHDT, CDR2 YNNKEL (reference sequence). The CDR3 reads CASYREPN.

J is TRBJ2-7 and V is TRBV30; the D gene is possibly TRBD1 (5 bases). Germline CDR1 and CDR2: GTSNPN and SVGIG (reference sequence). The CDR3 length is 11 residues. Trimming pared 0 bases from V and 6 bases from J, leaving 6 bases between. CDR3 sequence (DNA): TGTGCCTGGAGTGTACAGGTCGAGCAGTACTTC. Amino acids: CAWSVQVEQYF.

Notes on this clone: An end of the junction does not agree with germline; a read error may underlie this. In DNA form, the CDR3 reads TGTGTCAGCAGCCAAGTGGGACAGGGTACCTACGAGCAGTACTTC. It specifies CVSSQVGQGTYEQYF. This rearrangement joins TRBV4-2 to TRBJ2-7, with 9 bases that match TRBD1. CDR3 length: 15 residues. Germline CDR1 reads LGHNA; CDR2 reads YNFKEQ.

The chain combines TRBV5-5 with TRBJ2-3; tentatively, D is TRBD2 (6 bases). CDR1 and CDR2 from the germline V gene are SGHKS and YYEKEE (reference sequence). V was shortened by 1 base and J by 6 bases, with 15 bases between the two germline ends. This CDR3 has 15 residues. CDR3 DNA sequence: TGTGCCAGCAGCTTGTGGGGAGGTGGTACGGATACGCAGTATTTT. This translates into CASSLWGGGTDTQYF.